Presented here are 25 T cell receptor beta chains from one specimen sequenced in a study of cytomegalovirus exposure and HLA in healthy donors. Primers: 60 Vbeta forward and 13 Jbeta reverse. The method was immunoSEQ multiplex PCR; TCRdb's version includes in-frame clones alone and lacks a portion of them. The top ten hold around 14% of the sample, which has roughly 140,000 clones, about three quarters seen once. Sequenced material: PBMCs. The receptors were sampled from a human donor in good health.

This chain uses TRBV4-1 with TRBJ1-1, with 7 bases matching TRBD1. Germline V gives CDR1 MGHRA, CDR2 YSYEKL. Trimming took 3 bases from V and 1 from J; bases not matched to a gene: 8. The CDR3 sequence is 16 residues long. CDR3 loop: CASSHPTTGQNTEAFF. The DNA of the CDR3 is TGCGCCAGCAGCCACCCAACGACAGGGCAGAACACTGAAGCTTTCTTT.

The rearrangement joins TRBV7-9 to TRBJ2-7, with 7 nucleotides matching TRBD1. Trimming cost V 4 bases and J 11 bases; bases outside gene matches: 8. CDR1 is SEHNR and CDR2 is FQNEAQ in the germline V gene (reference sequence). The CDR3 length is 12 residues. This CDR3 is CASSWGQSGKYF. In nucleotides, the CDR3 is TGTGCCAGCAGCTGGGGACAGTCTGGGAAGTACTTC.

The V and J genes are TRBV27 and TRBJ2-3, with 7 positions matching TRBD1. Losses at the gene ends were 3 bases for V and 7 bases for J; bases not matched to a gene: 16. The CDR3 spans 17 residues. Per the germline V gene, CDR1 is MNHEY and CDR2 is SMNVEV (reference sequence). The CDR3 reads CASSFLLQGKNLNTQYF. The CDR3 DNA reads as TGTGCCAGCAGTTTCCTACTACAGGGGAAGAACTTAAATACGCAGTATTTT.

In this sample, this clone turned up once. The V call is TRBV18, the J call TRBJ1-5; maybe TRBD1 (6 bases). Germline V gene lookup returns CDR1 KGHSH and CDR2 LQKENI. V dropped 3 bases and J dropped 1 base, with 10 bases sitting between them. The CDR3 is 15 amino acids. The CDR3 is CASSPYQGSNQPQHF. The CDR3 DNA reads TGTGCCAGCTCACCGTATCAGGGGAGCAATCAGCCCCAGCATTTT.

Of note for this clone: One end of the junction is discordant with germline, which a read error may explain. V and J are TRBV6-6 and TRBJ1-2, with D uncertain. The CDR3 runs 11 residues. Germline V gene data show CDR1 as MNHNY and CDR2 as SVGAGI (reference sequence). Written as DNA, the CDR3 is TGTGCCAGCGGTCGGAACTATGGCTGCACCTTC. Its protein product is CASGRNYGCTF.

Note on this clone: One end of the junction is discordant with germline, which a read error may explain. The chain links TRBV2 to TRBJ1-2; D might be TRBD1 (5 bases). The germline V gene has CDR1 SNHLY and CDR2 FYNNEI. The CDR3 totals 14 residues. The CDR3, as DNA: TGTGCCAGCAGTGATCGGGGAGGGGTCCGGTCTTACCCCTTC. Protein: CASSDRGGVRSYPF.

This clone was recorded once. V gene TRBV7-6 combines with J gene TRBJ2-7; D not certain. Germline-derived CDR1 and CDR2 are SGHVS and FNYEAQ. CDR3 length: 13 residues. The V gene lost 5 bases and the J gene lost 0 bases, with 8 bases spanning the gap. CDR3 nucleotides: TGTGCCAGCAGCCCCGACTCCTCCTACGAGCAGTACTTC. It yields the protein CASSPDSSYEQYF.

This clone was recorded only once. This chain connects TRBV2 to TRBJ2-2, with 11 bases identical to TRBD2. J gave up 6 bases and V 6 bases, and 6 bases lay outside the gene matches. The CDR3 covers 15 residues. CDR1 SNHLY and CDR2 FYNNEI come from the germline V gene. The CDR3 region is CASRALAGVSGELFF. CDR3 nucleotides: TGTGCCAGCAGGGCACTAGCGGGAGTTTCCGGGGAGCTGTTTTTT.

This clone was found a few times. The V gene is TRBV6-4, the J gene TRBJ2-2; D remains ambiguous. The CDR3 extends over 14 amino acids. Germline V gene lookup returns CDR1 MRHNA and CDR2 SNTAGT. The ends were cut back, 0 bases at V and 6 bases at J, with 8 bases in the middle. CDR3 protein: CASSDSASPGELFF. DNA for the CDR3: TGTGCCAGCAGTGACTCGGCCTCCCCCGGGGAGCTGTTTTTT.

This chain uses TRBV9 with TRBJ2-1; TRBD2 aligns across 11 bases. CDR3 size: 16 residues. CDR1 is SGDLS, CDR2 YYNGEE, per germline. V dropped 3 bases and J dropped 9; count of bases not matched to a gene: 11. CDR3 region: CASSEQTSGVVSEQFF. For the CDR3, the DNA is TGTGCCAGCAGCGAACAGACTAGCGGGGTGGTGAGTGAGCAGTTCTTC.

This sequence joins TRBV11-3 and TRBJ2-1; 12 positions match TRBD1. This CDR3 is 16 amino acids long. J gave up 9 bases and V 3 bases, and 9 bases lay outside the gene matches. Germline V gives CDR1 SGHNT, CDR2 YENEEA. CDR3 amino acids: CASSFEPGQGAGEQFF. Here the CDR3 DNA reads TGTGCCAGCAGCTTTGAGCCGGGACAGGGGGCCGGTGAGCAGTTCTTC.

This clone was observed a few times. The J gene is TRBJ2-5, the V gene TRBV6-6; 7 nucleotides align to TRBD1. The V segment lost 6 bases and the J segment 4 bases; nucleotides outside the gene matches: 11. The CDR3 has 15 residues. From germline, CDR1 is MNHNY and CDR2 SVGAGI (reference sequence). The CDR3 loop reads CASRLKGTALETQYF. The CDR3 DNA reads TGTGCCAGCAGATTAAAGGGGACAGCCTTAGAGACCCAGTACTTC.

This clone occurred a few times. V and J are TRBV7-6 and TRBJ1-6; 8 nucleotides line up with TRBD1. The ends lost 6 bases at V and 10 bases at J; junction bases unmatched: 8. Germline CDR1 and CDR2: SGHVS and FNYEAQ. CDR3 length: 14 amino acids. For the CDR3, the DNA is TGTGCCAGCAGGGCGACAGGGGAAGCGTCACCCCTCCACTTT. It codes for CASRATGEASPLHF.

The gene calls are TRBV5-4 and TRBJ2-2, with D possibly being TRBD2 (6 bases). The V end was cut by 4 bases, the J end by 0 bases, with 10 bases between. Germline loops: CDR1 SGHNT, CDR2 YYREEE (reference sequence). CDR3 length equals 15 residues. The CDR3 region is CASSPRTTNTGELFF. The DNA of the CDR3 is TGTGCCAGCAGCCCTAGGACTACGAACACCGGGGAGCTGTTTTTT.

The J gene is TRBJ1-1, the V gene TRBV19, with no clear D. Trimming cost V 7 bases and J 1 base, with 4 bases left between them. CDR1 LNHDA and CDR2 SQIVND come from the germline V gene (reference sequence). This CDR3 comprises 11 residues. CDR3 DNA: TGTGCCAGTACCCGGAACACTGAAGCTTTCTTT. Its translation is CASTRNTEAFF.

The CDR3 bases are TGTGCCAGCATAAGTGGGGGGAGGGGCACAGATACGCAGTATTTT. Its protein product is CASISGGRGTDTQYF. This chain uses TRBV6-5 with TRBJ2-3; 7 bases map to TRBD2. The V gene end was trimmed by 7 bases and the J gene end by 1 base; junction bases not matched to a gene: 8. This CDR3 comprises 15 residues. Germline lookup yields CDR1 MNHEY and CDR2 SVGAGI.

The gene calls are TRBV5-4 and TRBJ2-1; 7 bases are shared with TRBD2. J lost 8 bases, V lost 3 bases, and 11 bases had no gene match. The CDR3 sequence is 15 residues long. Germline CDR1 reads SGHNT; CDR2 reads YYREEE (reference sequence). The CDR3 region has the DNA TGTGCCAGCAGCTCATCCGGGATTCGGGGGGATGAGCAGTTCTTC. It encodes CASSSSGIRGDEQFF.

V gene TRBV6-1 combines with J gene TRBJ2-1, with 10 nucleotides matching TRBD1. V dropped 4 bases and J dropped 8; count of bases not matched to a gene: 5. Germline values: CDR1 MNHNS, CDR2 SASEGT. CDR3 size: 14 residues. CDR3 loop: CASSVGQGIDEQFF. The CDR3 nucleotides read TGTGCCAGCAGTGTGGGACAGGGGATCGATGAGCAGTTCTTC.

This sequence joins TRBV3-1 (or the pseudogene TRBV3-2) and TRBJ2-7; D is unclear. V lost 3 bases and J 10 bases, leaving 4 bases between the germline ends. The CDR3 is made up of 9 amino acids. Looked up from germline, CDR1 is LGHDT and CDR2 is YNNKEL (reference sequence). The CDR3 nucleotides read TGTGCCAGCAGCCATAGCCAGTACTTC. It translates to CASSHSQYF.

The J gene is TRBJ2-2, the V gene TRBV13, with 7 positions matching TRBD1. V dropped 5 bases and J dropped 0; count of bases not matched to a gene: 9. Germline V gene data show CDR1 as PRHDT and CDR2 as FYEKMQ (reference sequence). This CDR3 spans 17 amino acids. CDR3 DNA: TGTGCCAGCAGCCCGTTGACAGGGATCGCGAACACCGGGGAGCTGTTTTTT. Translation gives CASSPLTGIANTGELFF. The full variable domain, completed using reference TRBV13 and TRBJ2-2, is AAGVIQSPRHLIKEKRETATLKCYPIPRHDTVYWYQQGPGQDPQFLISFYEKMQSDKGSIPDRFSAQQFSDYHSELNMSSLELGDSALYFCASSPLTGIANTGELFFGEGSRLTVL.

The gene calls are TRBV25-1 and TRBJ2-7; D is uncertain. Trimming shortened V by 6 bases and J by 0 bases, and 15 bases separated the two germline ends. The CDR3 covers 15 residues. CDR1 and CDR2 (germline): MGHDK, SYGVNS. The CDR3 nucleotides read TGTGCCAGCAGCCCCGACCGGGTATTCTCCTACGAGCAGTACTTC. Residues: CASSPDRVFSYEQYF.

The genes are TRBV28 and TRBJ1-1; TRBD1 might be the D (6 bases). Germline V lookup: CDR1 MDHEN, CDR2 SYDVKM. The CDR3 extends over 13 amino acids. V was pared by 6 bases and J by 5 bases, with 13 bases between. Written as DNA, the CDR3 is TGTGCCAGCAGCAAGGGGGGGAGGACTGAAGCTTTCTTT. Residues: CASSKGGRTEAFF.

The CDR3 sequence is CASSQEQGMEQYF. In DNA form, the CDR3 reads TGTGCCAGCAGCCAAGAACAGGGAATGGAGCAGTACTTC. The J gene is TRBJ2-7, the V gene TRBV7-8; tentative D call: TRBD1 (6 bases). CDR1 is SGHVS and CDR2 is FQNEAQ in the germline V gene. Trimming pared 5 bases from V and 7 bases from J, leaving 15 bases between. The CDR3 loop spans 13 amino acids.

V gene TRBV27 combines with J gene TRBJ2-7; 8 nucleotides match TRBD2. The CDR3 consists of 14 residues. The V segment lost 10 bases and the J segment 4 bases; nucleotides outside the gene matches: 12. Germline loops: CDR1 MNHEY, CDR2 SMNVEV (reference sequence). The CDR3 nucleotides read TGTGCCACCCAGAGCGGGAGCGGTTCTTACGAGCAGTACTTC. Translating it yields CATQSGSGSYEQYF.

This chain uses TRBV5-4 with TRBJ1-4, with D perhaps matching TRBD1 (5 bases). Germline assignment: CDR1 SGHNT and CDR2 YYREEE (reference sequence). This CDR3 spans 19 amino acids. V was trimmed by 4 bases and J by 8 bases, leaving 30 bases between them. The CDR3 loop is CASSTSGQGVISPQEKLFF. CDR3 sequence (DNA): TGTGCCAGCAGCACATCCGGACAAGGAGTCATTTCCCCTCAAGAAAAACTGTTTTTT.